Below, 25 T cell receptor beta chains from the same sample are listed, as sequenced in a study of OX40 agonist ivuxolimab in advanced cancers. Data came from immunoSEQ multiplex PCR; TCRdb stores just in-frame clones and leaves some out. Altogether approximately 62,000 clones are present, approximately 88% being singletons, with the ten largest covering about 5.5%. This specimen consisted of CD4+ or CD8+ T cells sorted from blood, obtained in a trial of the OX40 agonist ivuxolimab. The receptors derive from an adult with an advanced solid tumor such as melanoma, head and neck, liver or kidney cancer.

The chain links TRBV6-4 to TRBJ1-6, with unresolved D. This CDR3 spans 13 amino acids. Per the germline V gene, CDR1 is MRHNA and CDR2 is SNTAGT. Trimming took off 3 bases at V and 5 bases at J, with 5 bases between the two ends. CDR3 residues: CASSDTNNSPLHF. Here the CDR3 DNA reads TGTGCCAGCAGTGATACAAATAATTCACCCCTCCACTTT.

V and J are TRBV7-2 and TRBJ1-1; possibly TRBD1 for D (6 bases). CDR3 size: 18 residues. Trimming removed 2 bases at V and 6 bases at J, with 25 bases between. The germline gives CDR1 SGHTA, CDR2 FQGNSA. In nucleotides, the CDR3 is TGTGCCAGCAGCTTACGTTCCCGGCAGGGGATATCAAAGGCTGAAGCTTTCTTT. As protein: CASSLRSRQGISKAEAFF.

This chain joins TRBV4-3 and TRBJ1-1, with 11 bases fitting TRBD1. The V gene's germline CDR1 is LGHNA and CDR2 YSLEER. The CDR3 consists of 14 residues. V trimming: 1 base; J trimming: 7 bases; junction bases outside the gene matches: 2. The CDR3 protein is CASSQGGTGGEAFF. DNA of the CDR3: TGCGCCAGCAGCCAAGGGGGGACAGGGGGTGAAGCTTTCTTT.

This clone was seen just once. The chain couples TRBV18 to TRBJ2-3; TRBD2 agrees at 9 bases. The length of the CDR3 is 16 residues. The J segment lost 4 bases and the V segment lost 5 bases, leaving 10 bases of the junction unmatched. From germline, CDR1 is KGHSH and CDR2 LQKENI. The CDR3 protein is CASSILAGDGADTQYF. The CDR3 DNA reads as TGTGCCAGCTCAATTTTAGCGGGAGATGGAGCAGATACGCAGTATTTT.

The J gene is TRBJ2-7, the V gene TRBV28; the D gene is possibly TRBD1 (6 bases). V was pared by 7 bases and J by 2 bases, with 18 bases between. This CDR3 has 15 residues. CDR1 is MDHEN, CDR2 SYDVKM, per germline. The CDR3 loop reads CASTPTGTPTYEQYF. The CDR3 nucleotides are TGTGCCAGCACCCCAACCGGGACACCAACCTACGAGCAGTACTTC.

The rearrangement uses TRBV5-7 and TRBJ2-3; TRBD1 matches 7 bases. TRBV5-7 is placed among ORFs of uncertain function. V shed 3 bases and J 2 bases; nucleotides not matched to a gene: 9. CDR3 length: 16 amino acids. The CDR3: CASSSGTDVATDTQYF. As DNA, the CDR3 is TGTGCCAGCAGCTCCGGGACAGACGTTGCCACAGATACGCAGTATTTT.

The J gene is TRBJ2-3, the V gene TRBV19; 13 nucleotides align to TRBD2. Germline CDR1 LNHDA, CDR2 SQIVND (reference sequence). There are 18 residues in the CDR3. The junction had 7 bases not matched to a gene; V was cut back by 2 bases and J by 2 bases. This chain's CDR3 is CASSIPRLAGGTTDTQYF. Here the CDR3 DNA reads TGTGCCAGTAGTATACCCCGACTAGCGGGGGGAACCACAGATACGCAGTATTTT.

The chain carries TRBV5-5 and TRBJ1-2; D is ambiguous. The germline gives CDR1 SGHKS, CDR2 YYEKEE (reference sequence). The CDR3 is made up of 13 amino acids. V was clipped by 4 bases and J by 4 bases, with 11 bases between them. CDR3 sequence reads: CASSRGEVYGYTF. In DNA, the CDR3 is TGTGCCAGCAGCCGCGGGGAAGTCTATGGCTACACCTTC.

This chain joins TRBV6-1 and TRBJ1-2; D possibly corresponds to TRBD1 (5 bases). V lost 3 bases to trimming and J lost 8 bases, with 16 bases between them. Germline CDR1 is MNHNS and CDR2 is SASEGT. The CDR3 length is 14 residues. The CDR3, as DNA: TGTGCCAGCAGTGACACGGGACTTAACCGGGGCTACACCTTC. As protein: CASSDTGLNRGYTF.

In DNA, the CDR3 is TGTGCCAGCAGGAGAGGGGCAACTAATGAAAAACTGTTTTTT. Protein product: CASRRGATNEKLFF. This chain links TRBV28 with TRBJ1-4, with a weak D call TRBD1 (5 bases). Germline V lookup: CDR1 MDHEN, CDR2 SYDVKM. The CDR3 is 14 residues long. Between the trimmed V and J ends, which lost 6 bases and 0 bases, there was a span of 8 bases. The complete variable domain, with remaining parts taken from reference TRBV28 and TRBJ1-4, reads DVKVTQSSRYLVKRTGEKVFLECVQDMDHENMFWYRQDPGLGLRLIYFSYDVKMKEKGDIPEGYSVSREKKERFSLILESASTNQTSMYLCASRRGATNEKLFFGSGTQLSVL.

The J gene is TRBJ2-7, the V gene TRBV5-1; unclear D gene. Trimming cost V 5 bases and J 3 bases, with 15 bases left between them. The CDR3 extends over 14 amino acids. Per the germline V gene, CDR1 is SGHRS and CDR2 is YFSETQ. CDR3 nucleotide sequence: TGCGCCAGCAGTGGCGCAGATGGCTTCTACGAGCAGTACTTC. It translates to CASSGADGFYEQYF.

The rearrangement uses TRBV19 and TRBJ1-3; TRBD1 might be the D (6 bases). The V gene lost 4 bases and the J gene lost 0 bases, with 10 bases spanning the gap. CDR3 length: 15 amino acids. Per the germline V gene, CDR1 is LNHDA and CDR2 is SQIVND (reference sequence). Here the CDR3 reads CASSTYRDSGNTIYF. CDR3 bases: TGTGCCAGTAGTACCTACAGGGACTCTGGAAACACCATATATTTT.

This clone came up once. The chain recombines TRBV6-4 with TRBJ1-1, with 7 bases lining up with TRBD1. From germline, CDR1 is MRHNA and CDR2 SNTAGT. The CDR3 is 15 amino acids. The trim removed 0 bases at V and 4 bases at J, leaving 5 bases unmatched. Written as DNA, the CDR3 is TGTGCCAGCAGTGACTCTCACAGGGGATTCACTGAAGCTTTCTTT. Translating gives CASSDSHRGFTEAFF.

The chain employs TRBV18 and TRBJ1-5, with D tentatively TRBD1 (6 bases). The V and J ends lost 1 base and 3 bases respectively, with 10 bases between them. The CDR3 is 15 residues long. The germline gives CDR1 KGHSH, CDR2 LQKENI. The CDR3 region is CASSPQGEDNQPQHF. The CDR3 nucleotides are TGTGCCAGCTCACCACAGGGGGAGGACAATCAGCCCCAGCATTTT.

The chain combines TRBV19 with TRBJ2-5; 8 bases are a match to TRBD2. The CDR3 is 14 amino acids. V was pared by 5 bases and J by 2 bases, with 4 bases of the junction left unmatched. Germline CDR1 reads LNHDA; CDR2 reads SQIVND (reference sequence). This CDR3 reads CASSWGLVQETQYF. In nucleotides, the CDR3 is TGTGCCAGTAGTTGGGGACTAGTACAAGAGACCCAGTACTTC.

This chain joins TRBV19 and TRBJ2-2; tentatively, D is TRBD1 or TRBD2 (5 bases each). The germline V gene encodes CDR1 LNHDA and CDR2 SQIVND (reference sequence). CDR3 length equals 16 residues. V lost 4 bases and J 4 bases, leaving 16 bases between the germline ends. CDR3 sequence reads: CASSTDRDRRTGELFF. The CDR3 bases are TGTGCCAGTAGTACGGACCGGGACCGCCGCACCGGGGAGCTGTTTTTT.

The V and J genes are TRBV27 and TRBJ2-4; D perhaps matches TRBD1 (6 bases). The V end was cut by 5 bases, the J end by 0 bases, with 20 bases between. CDR1 is MNHEY, CDR2 SMNVEV, per germline (reference sequence). This CDR3 comprises 18 residues. This CDR3 is CASSPDRSSTLAKNIQYF. In DNA form, the CDR3 reads TGTGCCAGCAGTCCGGACAGAAGTAGTACTCTAGCCAAAAACATTCAGTACTTC.

The chain is built from TRBV5-6 and TRBJ2-2, with D perhaps matching TRBD1 or TRBD2 (5 bases each). Trimming took off 0 bases at V and 7 bases at J, with 10 bases between the two ends. Germline CDR1 is SGHDT and CDR2 is YYEEEE. This CDR3 is built from 14 residues. CDR3 bases: TGTGCCAGCAGCTTGGTGGGGGTATACGGGGAGCTGTTTTTT. This translates into CASSLVGVYGELFF.

This clone was counted once. This chain joins TRBV4-2 and TRBJ2-2, with 7 bases matching TRBD2. The germline CDR1 and CDR2 sequences are LGHNA and YNFKEQ. V shed 1 base, J shed 2 bases, and the junction held 7 bases outside the gene matches. The CDR3 length is 17 residues. CDR3 bases: TGTGCCAGCAGCCAAGTATTGGGGACTACTAACACCGGGGAGCTGTTTTTT. Translating gives CASSQVLGTTNTGELFF.

The chain is built from TRBV7-3 and TRBJ1-6; 7 bases map to TRBD1. CDR3 length: 16 amino acids. The germline CDR1 and CDR2 sequences are SGHTA and FQGTGA. Losses at the gene ends were 6 bases for V and 5 bases for J; bases not matched to a gene: 10. The CDR3 bases are TGTGCCAGCAGTCGACAGGGAAACCTCAATAATTCACCCCTCCACTTT. Its protein product is CASSRQGNLNNSPLHF.

This clone was recorded once. The chain carries TRBV5-4 and TRBJ1-4; D ambiguous. The CDR3 covers 16 residues. The V end lost 0 bases, the J end lost 0 bases, and 9 bases lay between the germline ends. CDR1 and CDR2 (germline): SGHNT, YYREEE (reference sequence). Written as DNA, the CDR3 is TGTGCCAGCAGCTTGGGGACGTTTGCAACTAATGAAAAACTGTTTTTT. Translated, it gives CASSLGTFATNEKLFF.

The V gene is TRBV6-5, the J gene TRBJ2-1, with 7 bases fitting TRBD1. Germline CDR1 and CDR2: MNHEY and SVGAGI. The CDR3 spans 15 residues. After removal of 7 bases from V and 2 bases from J, the junction contained 8 bases not matched to a gene. The CDR3 region is CASTPGTAAYNEQFF. DNA for the CDR3: TGTGCCAGCACCCCAGGGACAGCTGCCTACAATGAGCAGTTCTTC.

The rearrangement joins TRBV28 to TRBJ1-2; D gene ambiguous. Germline V gives CDR1 MDHEN, CDR2 SYDVKM. Trimming pared 3 bases from V and 2 bases from J, leaving 10 bases between. The CDR3 spans 14 residues. The DNA for the CDR3 is TGTGCCAGCAGTTTGGCCAGGATCAACTATGGCTACACCTTC. Translated: CASSLARINYGYTF.

The chain recombines TRBV7-3 with TRBJ2-7; 8 bases agree with TRBD1. Germline values: CDR1 SGHTA, CDR2 FQGTGA. The junction had 7 bases not matched to a gene; V was cut back by 3 bases and J by 3 bases. The CDR3 is 15 amino acids. This CDR3 reads CASSLNGQGIYEQYF. CDR3 DNA sequence: TGTGCCAGCAGCTTGAACGGACAGGGCATCTACGAGCAGTACTTC.

This clone was picked up a small number of times. The rearrangement links TRBV19 to TRBJ1-5, with 7 nucleotides matching TRBD1. There are 13 residues in the CDR3. Germline V gene data show CDR1 as LNHDA and CDR2 as SQIVND (reference sequence). Losses at the gene ends were 5 bases for V and 6 bases for J; bases not matched to a gene: 4. The chain's CDR3 is CASSFQGGQPQHF. The DNA of the CDR3 is TGTGCCAGTAGTTTCCAGGGGGGTCAGCCCCAGCATTTT.